A single sample gave rise to the 24 T cell receptor beta chains below, sequenced in a study of OX40 agonist ivuxolimab in advanced cancers. Libraries were prepared by immunoSEQ multiplex PCR; TCRdb keeps only in-frame clonotypes and omits some of them. Of approximately 100,000 clones listed, 90% are singletons. Sequenced material: CD4+ or CD8+ T cells sorted from blood, taken in a trial of the OX40 agonist ivuxolimab. These receptors all stem from an adult with an advanced solid tumor such as melanoma, head and neck, liver or kidney cancer.

The chain employs TRBV5-4 and TRBJ1-2, with no clear D. This CDR3 has 14 amino acids. The V and J ends lost 5 bases and 4 bases respectively, with 15 bases between them. Germline values: CDR1 SGHNT, CDR2 YYREEE (reference sequence). CDR3 nucleotide sequence: TGTGCCAGCAGAGAGGGAATGTCGATCTATGGCTACACCTTC. Protein sequence: CASREGMSIYGYTF.

V is TRBV4-3 and J is TRBJ1-4, with 8 bases matching TRBD1. CDR1 is LGHNA, CDR2 YSLEER, per germline. The CDR3 consists of 22 residues. After removal of 0 bases from V and 10 bases from J, the junction contained 28 bases not matched to a gene. DNA for the CDR3: TGCGCCAGCAGCCAAGATCCGGGACAGGAATCGTCCCCTTCAGCTTCCCAACGAAAACTGTTTTTT. This gives the protein CASSQDPGQESSPSASQRKLFF.

V gene TRBV2 combines with J gene TRBJ2-5, with no clear D. V was clipped by 5 bases and J by 5 bases, with 12 bases between them. Per germline, CDR1 SNHLY and CDR2 FYNNEI. This CDR3 spans 13 amino acids. The CDR3 loop is CASSRVPQETQYF. CDR3 in DNA: TGTGCCAGCAGTAGGGTCCCACAGGAGACCCAGTACTTC. Full variable domain (rest looked up from reference TRBV2 and TRBJ2-5): EPEVTQTPSHQVTQMGQEVILRCVPISNHLYFYWYRQILGQKVEFLVSFYNNEISEKSEIFDDQFSVERPDGSNFTLKIRSTKLEDSAMYFCASSRVPQETQYFGPGTRLLVL.

This clone was counted between two and nine times. The chain combines TRBV18 with TRBJ2-1; D remains unclear. There are 17 residues in the CDR3. V lost 0 bases, J lost 2 bases, and 14 bases lay in between. Germline CDR1 is KGHSH and CDR2 is LQKENI. CDR3 bases: TGTGCCAGCTCACCACCGATTGAGGCAGGTCCCTACAATGAGCAGTTCTTC. This gives the protein CASSPPIEAGPYNEQFF.

The chain is built from TRBV27 and TRBJ2-5, with 9 bases lining up with TRBD1. V lost 6 bases, J lost 5 bases, and 4 bases stayed unmatched. Germline lookup yields CDR1 MNHEY and CDR2 SMNVEV (reference sequence). This CDR3 comprises 13 residues. CDR3 protein: CASSVGTGETQYF. The CDR3 DNA follows: TGTGCCAGCAGCGTCGGGACAGGGGAGACCCAGTACTTC.

The genes are TRBV4-3 and TRBJ2-7; D is ambiguous. The CDR3 sequence is 15 residues long. Germline-derived CDR1 and CDR2 are LGHNA and YSLEER. The V and J ends lost 3 bases and 2 bases respectively, with 14 bases between them. This CDR3 reads CASSQGQTAAYEQYF. The CDR3 bases are TGCGCCAGCAGCCAGGGTCAGACTGCGGCCTACGAGCAGTACTTC.

V and J are TRBV19 and TRBJ2-1, with 14 bases identical to TRBD2. From germline, CDR1 is LNHDA and CDR2 SQIVND (reference sequence). The CDR3 consists of 13 residues. Trimming at V came to 6 bases and at J to 8 bases, leaving 0 bases not matched to a gene. The DNA of the CDR3 is TGTGCCAGTAGGACTAGCGGGAGGGATGAGCAGTTCTTC. Amino acid sequence: CASRTSGRDEQFF.

V usage is TRBV6-5 and J usage is TRBJ2-5, with 7 bases identical to TRBD2. The CDR3 runs 14 residues. Germline CDR1 MNHEY, CDR2 SVGAGI. With V trimmed by 5 bases and J by 1 base, 4 bases remained unmatched. The CDR3 here is CASSEGLTQETQYF. In nucleotides, the CDR3 is TGTGCCAGCAGTGAGGGACTAACCCAAGAGACCCAGTACTTC.

The chain links TRBV25-1 to TRBJ2-3, with D possibly being TRBD2 (6 bases). CDR3 length: 13 residues. The ends were cut back, 6 bases at V and 2 bases at J, with 9 bases in the middle. CDR1 is MGHDK, CDR2 SYGVNS, per germline. The CDR3 DNA reads TGTGCCAGCAGGGACTACCTCACAGATACGCAGTATTTT. Protein: CASRDYLTDTQYF.

The V gene is TRBV7-3, the J gene TRBJ2-5; maybe TRBD2 (6 bases). The CDR3 spans 14 residues. The V and J ends lost 1 base and 5 bases respectively, with 11 bases between them. Germline-derived CDR1 and CDR2 are SGHTA and FQGTGA. CDR3 protein: CASSLNGRDETQYF. CDR3 bases: TGTGCCAGCAGCTTAAACGGGAGAGACGAGACCCAGTACTTC.

This clone has only one observation. The chain couples TRBV19 to TRBJ1-5; the D gene is possibly TRBD1 (6 bases). In germline, CDR1 is LNHDA, CDR2 SQIVND (reference sequence). There are 15 residues in the CDR3. V lost 5 bases, J lost 5 bases, and 16 bases lay in between. CDR3 sequence (DNA): TGTGCCAGTAGTCCGGGACCGGGGGGCCATCAGCCCCAGCATTTT. Translation gives CASSPGPGGHQPQHF. The full variable domain, completed using reference TRBV19 and TRBJ1-5, is DGGITQSPKYLFRKEGQNVTLSCEQNLNHDAMYWYRQDPGQGLRLIYYSQIVNDFQKGDIAEGYSVSREKKESFPLTVTSAQKNPTAFYLCASSPGPGGHQPQHFGDGTRLSIL.

The DNA of the CDR3 is TGTGCCAGCAGCCATGGCTTCCCGGGAGTGGCAGATACGCAGTATTTT. Protein product: CASSHGFPGVADTQYF. The chain is built from TRBV4-2 and TRBJ2-3, with D perhaps matching TRBD2 (6 bases). The CDR3 consists of 16 residues. From germline, CDR1 is LGHNA and CDR2 YNFKEQ. V was clipped by 3 bases and J by 4 bases, with 17 bases between them.

V gene TRBV7-2 combines with J gene TRBJ2-1; 9 positions agree with TRBD2. Germline V gene lookup returns CDR1 SGHTA and CDR2 FQGNSA. Trimming took 2 bases from V and 6 from J; bases not matched to a gene: 11. The CDR3 length is 17 residues. CDR3 protein: CASSLSRSGTSSNEQFF. The CDR3 DNA sequence: TGTGCCAGCAGCTTATCACGTTCAGGGACTAGCAGCAATGAGCAGTTCTTC.

V usage is TRBV7-2 and J usage is TRBJ1-3; 7 bases line up with TRBD1. Germline values: CDR1 SGHTA, CDR2 FQGNSA. The CDR3 sequence is 16 residues long. V dropped 3 bases and J dropped 6; count of bases not matched to a gene: 11. The CDR3 DNA is TGTGCCAGCAGCTTCTACAGGGGTTCTCTGGAAAACACCATATATTTT. Translated, it gives CASSFYRGSLENTIYF.

V is TRBV6-1 and J is TRBJ2-2; possible D gene TRBD1, 5 bases. This CDR3 contains 11 residues. The germline V gene has CDR1 MNHNS and CDR2 SASEGT. V gave up 8 bases and J gave up 6 bases, with 7 bases separating them. The CDR3 coding sequence is TGTGCCAGCCAGGGTGCCGGGGAGCTGTTTTTT. Protein sequence: CASQGAGELFF.

The chain combines TRBV5-1 with TRBJ2-1, with no clear D. CDR3 length: 15 residues. The V and J ends lost 3 bases and 4 bases respectively, with 14 bases between them. The germline V gene encodes CDR1 SGHRS and CDR2 YFSETQ. The CDR3 sequence: CASSSGTPLYNEQFF. The CDR3 region has the DNA TGCGCCAGCAGCTCCGGCACCCCTCTTTACAATGAGCAGTTCTTC.

This clone has more than one count but fewer than ten. The chain has TRBV27 and TRBJ1-1; 7 bases match TRBD1. V was clipped by 7 bases and J by 2 bases; unmatched bases: 7. The germline gives CDR1 MNHEY, CDR2 SMNVEV (reference sequence). CDR3 length: 14 residues. Written as DNA, the CDR3 is TGTGCCAGCAATCGACAGGGCCCCAACACTGAAGCTTTCTTT. Translated: CASNRQGPNTEAFF.

The chain links TRBV6-5 to TRBJ1-5; 7 positions match TRBD1. CDR1 is MNHEY and CDR2 is SVGAGI in the germline V gene. The CDR3 is 15 amino acids. Unmatched junction bases numbered 7, after V lost 6 bases and J lost 2 bases. The DNA of the CDR3 is TGTGCCAGCAGAGCCGACAGGGCTGGCAATCAGCCCCAGCATTTT. Protein sequence: CASRADRAGNQPQHF.

CDR3: CAGNLAGGLLSTDTQYF. DNA for the CDR3: TGTGCCGGGAACTTAGCGGGAGGTCTCCTTAGCACAGATACGCAGTATTTT. The chain joins TRBV2 to TRBJ2-3, with 10 bases matching TRBD2. CDR3 size: 17 residues. V lost 11 bases to trimming and J lost 0 bases; unmatched junction nucleotides: 14. CDR1 and CDR2 (germline): SNHLY, FYNNEI. Drawing the rest from reference TRBV2 and TRBJ2-3, the complete variable domain is EPEVTQTPSHQVTQMGQEVILRCVPISNHLYFYWYRQILGQKVEFLVSFYNNEISEKSEIFDDQFSVERPDGSNFTLKIRSTKLEDSAMYFCAGNLAGGLLSTDTQYFGPGTRLTVL.

The CDR3 is CASSLAALEQYF. The CDR3 nucleotides are TGTGCCAGCAGCTTAGCCGCACTCGAGCAGTACTTC. The chain is built from TRBV7-2 and TRBJ2-7; unclear D gene. The CDR3 length is 12 residues. The germline V and J ends were trimmed by 0 bases and 6 bases, with 6 bases remaining between them. Germline-derived CDR1 and CDR2 are SGHTA and FQGNSA.

V and J are TRBV19 and TRBJ2-2; a possible D gene is TRBD2 (5 bases). CDR3 length: 15 residues. V lost 3 bases and J lost 5, with 13 bases in between. CDR1 LNHDA and CDR2 SQIVND come from the germline V gene (reference sequence). This CDR3 reads CASSIGLATTGELFF. CDR3 nucleotide sequence: TGTGCCAGTAGTATCGGGCTAGCAACAACCGGGGAGCTGTTTTTT.

This clone showed up just once. The V and J genes are TRBV11-2 and TRBJ2-1, with D unresolved. Germline V lookup: CDR1 SGHAT, CDR2 FQNNGV. CDR3 length equals 15 residues. Deletions cut 2 bases from V and 2 bases from J, with 10 bases between. The CDR3 coding sequence is TGTGCCAGCAGCTTAAATCTAGGCGCCTACAATGAGCAGTTCTTC. Protein sequence: CASSLNLGAYNEQFF.

The J gene is TRBJ2-1, the V gene TRBV11-2, with 8 bases identical to TRBD2. The junction had 6 bases not matched to a gene; V was cut back by 4 bases and J by 4 bases. The V gene's germline CDR1 is SGHAT and CDR2 FQNNGV. The CDR3 covers 15 residues. The CDR3 bases are TGTGCCAGCAGCTCCCTAGCGGGCAATTACAATGAGCAGTTCTTC. Translated: CASSSLAGNYNEQFF.

The chain joins TRBV7-2 to TRBJ2-2; D may match TRBD1 or TRBD2 (5 bases each). The V gene lost 2 bases and the J gene lost 0 bases, with 7 bases spanning the gap. The CDR3 is made up of 15 amino acids. CDR1 and CDR2 (germline): SGHTA, FQGNSA. The CDR3 region has the DNA TGTGCCAGCAGCTTATGGGGGACGAACACCGGGGAGCTGTTTTTT. Translation: CASSLWGTNTGELFF.